Listed below are T cell receptor beta chains from one sample, sequenced in a study of T-cell reconstitution after alpha-beta-depleted transplantation in children. TCRdb called the PCR reads again in MiXCR, with one record for every CDR3 protein. The sample has around 580,000 distinct CDR3 sequences; roughly a quarter are singletons. The sequenced sample was PBMCs, obtained before TCRalphabeta/CD19-depleted stem cell transplant. These receptors originate from a boy less than two years old with Wiskott-Aldrich syndrome, due to receive a stem cell transplant. Each CDR3 is given with its conserved first and last residue. A D gene is named only where the DNA matches it firmly. Clone sizes are given selectively: once, few, many, or a class where the clone is expanded.

CDR3 protein | CDR3 DNA | V gene | D gene | clone size | CDR3 length | J gene
CASSQFDEQFF | TGTGCCAGCAGTCAATTTGATGAGCAGTTCTTC | TRBV11-3 | - | - | 11 | TRBJ2-1
CASRWDGYNEQFF | TGCGCCAGCAGATGGGACGGCTACAATGAGCAGTTCTTC | TRBV5-1 | - | - | 13 | TRBJ2-1
CASSSGTGVPGELFF | TGTGCCAGCAGTTCCGGGACAGGGGTCCCCGGGGAGCTGTTTTTT | TRBV12-3/TRBV12-4 | TRBD1 | - | 15 | TRBJ2-2
CASSSRDRRPIYNSPLHF | TGTGCCAGCAGTTCCCGGGACAGGCGGCCGATTTATAATTCACCCCTCCACTTT | TRBV28 | TRBD1 | few | 18 | TRBJ1-6
CASSPDGWNSPLHF | TGTGCCAGCAGTCCAGATGGGTGGAATTCACCCCTCCACTTT | TRBV12-3/TRBV12-4 | - | few | 14 | TRBJ1-6
CASSRTSGSSEQYF | TGTGCCAGCAGTAGGACTAGCGGGAGCTCCGAGCAGTACTTC | TRBV12-3/TRBV12-4 | TRBD2 | - | 14 | TRBJ2-7
CSARDPRGQSSYEQYF | TGCAGTGCTAGAGATCCCAGAGGACAGAGCTCCTACGAGCAGTACTTC | TRBV20-1 | - | - | 16 | TRBJ2-7
CASSGGLAVLQETQYF | TGCGCCAGCAGCGGTGGACTAGCGGTACTCCAAGAGACCCAGTACTTC | TRBV5-1 | TRBD2 | few | 16 | TRBJ2-5
CASPLLSSGRKNNEQFF | TGCGCCAGTCCCCTCCTAAGTAGCGGGAGGAAAAACAATGAGCAGTTCTTC | TRBV5-1 | TRBD2 | many | 17 | TRBJ2-1
CASSLEAGESHNEQFF | TGTGCCAGCAGCTTGGAAGCGGGAGAGAGTCACAATGAGCAGTTCTTC | TRBV5-6 | TRBD2 | few | 16 | TRBJ2-1
CASSLRTTNTGELFF | TGCGCCAGCAGCTTGAGGACTACGAACACCGGGGAGCTGTTTTTT | TRBV5-1 | - | few | 15 | TRBJ2-2
CASSFEGETYNEQFF | TGCGCCAGCAGCTTTGAAGGGGAAACCTACAATGAGCAGTTCTTC | TRBV5-1 | - | - | 15 | TRBJ2-1
CSAKRQGALETQYF | TGCAGTGCTAAGAGACAGGGGGCGCTGGAGACCCAGTACTTC | TRBV20-1 | TRBD1 | few | 14 | TRBJ2-5
CASSRTGLGNTEAFF | TGTGCCAGCAGCCGGACAGGGCTGGGGAACACTGAAGCTTTCTTT | TRBV2 | TRBD1 | few | 15 | TRBJ1-1
CSARAAPIEQFF | TGCAGTGCTAGAGCAGCCCCCATTGAGCAGTTCTTC | TRBV20-1 | - | - | 12 | TRBJ2-1
CASSLAKGTGDEKLFF | TGCGCCAGCAGCTTGGCCAAAGGGACAGGGGACGAAAAACTGTTTTTT | TRBV5-1 | TRBD1 | - | 16 | TRBJ1-4
CSAHLTGGAYEQYF | TGCAGTGCTCACTTGACAGGGGGCGCTTACGAGCAGTACTTC | TRBV20-1 | TRBD1 | - | 14 | TRBJ2-7
CAISPVLAGTGELFF | TGTGCCATCAGTCCCGTACTAGCGGGCACCGGGGAGCTGTTTTTT | TRBV10-3 | TRBD2 | - | 15 | TRBJ2-2
CASRTGTSGIETQYF | TGCGCCAGCAGGACCGGGACTAGCGGGATCGAGACCCAGTACTTC | TRBV5-1 | TRBD2 | - | 15 | TRBJ2-5
CAISALGQPYEQYF | TGTGCCATCAGTGCCTTGGGACAGCCCTACGAGCAGTACTTC | TRBV10-3 | TRBD1 | - | 14 | TRBJ2-7
CASSVLLAGVTDTQYF | TGCGCCAGCAGCGTCCTACTAGCGGGAGTGACAGATACGCAGTATTTT | TRBV5-1 | TRBD2 | - | 16 | TRBJ2-3
CASSYSSSGKRETQYF | TGTGCCAGCAGTTACTCGTCTAGCGGGAAGAGAGAGACCCAGTACTTC | TRBV6-2/TRBV6-3 | TRBD2 | few | 16 | TRBJ2-5
CASSGGLAGVADTQYF | TGCGCCAGCAGCGGTGGACTAGCGGGAGTGGCAGATACGCAGTATTTT | TRBV5-1 | TRBD2 | few | 16 | TRBJ2-3
CASSRTGESPLHF | TGTGCCAGCAGTAGGACAGGGGAGTCACCCCTCCACTTT | TRBV12-3/TRBV12-4 | TRBD1 | few | 13 | TRBJ1-6
CASSLARGTNEKLFF | TGTGCCAGCAGCTTAGCTCGGGGGACTAATGAAAAACTGTTTTTT | TRBV7-2 | - | - | 15 | TRBJ1-4
CASSSTGCIWEKLFF | TGTGCCAGCAGTTCCACAGGGTGTATCTGGGAAAAACTGTTTTTT | TRBV5-6 | - | few | 15 | TRBJ1-4
CATSRVGLVEQFF | TGTGCCACCAGCAGAGTAGGCCTCGTTGAGCAGTTCTTC | TRBV15 | - | few | 13 | TRBJ2-1
CATSRQGAYTGELFF | TGTGCCACCAGTCGACAGGGGGCGTACACCGGGGAGCTGTTTTTT | TRBV15 | TRBD1 | - | 15 | TRBJ2-2
CSARDGGMETQYF | TGCAGTGCTAGAGATGGCGGGATGGAGACCCAGTACTTC | TRBV20-1 | - | - | 13 | TRBJ2-5
CSARGLAGDDEQYF | TGCAGTGCTAGAGGACTAGCGGGAGACGACGAGCAGTACTTC | TRBV20-1 | TRBD2 | few | 14 | TRBJ2-7
CASSLGGRTRTDTQYF | TGTGCCAGCAGCTTGGGGGGGCGTACGCGCACAGATACGCAGTATTTT | TRBV5-6 | - | - | 16 | TRBJ2-3
CAISSGSSYEQYF | TGTGCCATCAGTAGCGGGAGCTCCTACGAGCAGTACTTC | TRBV10-3 | TRBD2 | few | 13 | TRBJ2-7
CASSKGLRLADEQYF | TGTGCCAGCAGTAAAGGGTTGAGACTAGCGGACGAGCAGTACTTC | TRBV6-1 | TRBD2 | - | 15 | TRBJ2-7
CASSSGKPNTGELFF | TGTGCCAGCAGCTCCGGGAAACCGAACACCGGGGAGCTGTTTTTT | TRBV5-4 | - | - | 15 | TRBJ2-2
CASSFGASGNTIYF | TGCGCCAGCAGCTTCGGGGCCTCTGGAAACACCATATATTTT | TRBV5-1 | - | few | 14 | TRBJ1-3
CASSTYQGTQYF | TGTGCCAGCAGTACCTATCAGGGGACCCAGTACTTC | TRBV2 | - | - | 12 | TRBJ2-5
CASSAMTGPQETQYF | TGTGCCAGCAGTGCCATGACAGGGCCCCAAGAGACCCAGTACTTC | TRBV25-1 | TRBD1 | - | 15 | TRBJ2-5
CASRMGDRNTGELFF | TGCGCCAGCCGGATGGGTGATCGGAACACCGGGGAGCTGTTTTTT | TRBV5-1 | - | - | 15 | TRBJ2-2
CASSQTGTQYF | TGTGCCAGCAGCCAAACGGGGACGCAGTATTTT | TRBV4-2 | - | - | 11 | TRBJ2-3
CASSQLGKETQYF | TGTGCCAGCAGCCAGTTAGGGAAAGAGACCCAGTACTTC | TRBV27 | - | - | 13 | TRBJ2-5
CAWSGGLAHEQFF | TGTGCCTGGAGTGGTGGACTAGCACATGAGCAGTTCTTC | TRBV30 | TRBD2 | - | 13 | TRBJ2-1
CASSPGLAGVDTDTQYF | TGTGCCAGCAGCCCGGGACTAGCGGGAGTTGACACAGATACGCAGTATTTT | TRBV3-1 | TRBD2 | few | 17 | TRBJ2-3
CATQGLASGDTQYF | TGTGCCACCCAGGGACTAGCGTCAGGGGATACGCAGTATTTT | TRBV15 | TRBD2 | few | 14 | TRBJ2-3
CASSGGNWETQYF | TGTGCCAGCAGTGGCGGGAATTGGGAGACCCAGTACTTC | TRBV6-1 | - | - | 13 | TRBJ2-5
CSARIPHLGETQYF | TGCAGTGCTAGAATCCCCCACTTAGGAGAGACCCAGTACTTC | TRBV20-1 | - | few | 14 | TRBJ2-5
CATSRDPRRVGYGYTF | TGTGCCACCAGCAGAGATCCGAGACGGGTGGGCTATGGCTACACCTTC | TRBV15 | - | - | 16 | TRBJ1-2
CASREGSALGQETQYF | TGCGCCAGCAGGGAGGGGAGTGCGTTGGGCCAAGAGACCCAGTACTTC | TRBV5-1 | - | - | 16 | TRBJ2-5
CSAGTSGSSSGELFF | TGCAGCGCCGGGACTAGCGGGAGTAGTTCCGGGGAGCTGTTTTTT | TRBV29-1 | TRBD2 | - | 15 | TRBJ2-2
CASRKRDTYEQYF | TGTGCCAGCAGGAAACGGGACACCTACGAGCAGTACTTC | TRBV2 | - | - | 13 | TRBJ2-7
CASSRPDRDSGNTIYF | TGCGCCAGCAGCCGACCGGACAGGGACTCTGGAAACACCATATATTTT | TRBV5-1 | TRBD1 | - | 16 | TRBJ1-3
CASSVVGGAYNEQFF | TGTGCCAGCAGCGTAGTGGGGGGGGCCTACAATGAGCAGTTCTTC | TRBV9 | TRBD2 | - | 15 | TRBJ2-1
CASTKKGNTEAFF | TGTGCCAGCACCAAAAAGGGGAACACTGAAGCTTTCTTT | TRBV4-2 | - | - | 13 | TRBJ1-1
CASSPSGKATYEQYF | TGTGCCAGCAGCCCCAGCGGGAAGGCGACCTACGAGCAGTACTTC | TRBV3-1 | TRBD2 | few | 15 | TRBJ2-7
CSAGLENEKLFF | TGCAGCGCCGGACTAGAGAATGAAAAACTGTTTTTT | TRBV29-1 | - | - | 12 | TRBJ1-4
CASSLEPDNEQFF | TGTGCCAGCAGTTTGGAACCCGACAATGAGCAGTTCTTC | TRBV28 | - | - | 13 | TRBJ2-1
CASSSNLNRAEAFF | TGTGCCAGCAGCTCAAACCTCAACAGGGCTGAAGCTTTCTTT | TRBV7-2 | - | - | 14 | TRBJ1-1
CATSRALGPTANQPQHF | TGTGCCACCAGCAGAGCACTTGGACCGACCGCGAATCAGCCCCAGCATTTT | TRBV15 | - | few | 17 | TRBJ1-5